The 20 T cell receptor beta chains below all came from one sample that was sequenced in a study of T cell clonotyping in hematopoietic cell transplantation (TCRdb year 2021). Library method: the immunoSEQ multiplex PCR assay. TCRdb carries this immuneACCESS record with in-frame sequences only. Its versions omit some clonotypes, under half of them owing to an unresolved V gene in the studies checked, with the rest unexplained. The sample includes about 69,000 clones, with around 94% observed a single time. Of the sample, more than 1.5% is held by the ten largest clones. The sequenced sample was peripheral blood mononuclear cells. The receptors were sampled from a middle-aged man in good health. Some clones in this sample may be carry-over from other donors' samples.

The rearrangement uses TRBV28 and TRBJ2-6; possible D gene TRBD1, 6 bases. The CDR3 loop spans 14 amino acids. Trimming cost V 7 bases and J 4 bases, with 11 bases left between them. From germline, CDR1 is MDHEN and CDR2 SYDVKM. CDR3 protein: CASTAGAGANVLTF. The CDR3 region has the DNA TGTGCCAGCACCGCAGGGGCAGGGGCCAACGTCCTGACTTTC.

The rearrangement joins TRBV5-1 to TRBJ2-7, with D perhaps matching TRBD2 (6 bases). The V end lost 1 base, the J end lost 1 base, and 21 bases lay between the germline ends. The CDR3 loop spans 18 amino acids. From germline, CDR1 is SGHRS and CDR2 YFSETQ. In nucleotides, the CDR3 is TGCGCCAGCAGCTTGAGGGTCGTTAGCGGTGCAGAATCCTACGAGCAGTACTTC. Translating it yields CASSLRVVSGAESYEQYF.

The rearrangement links TRBV29-1 to TRBJ1-2; no reliable D call. Trimming pared 1 base from V and 7 bases from J, leaving 13 bases between. CDR1 and CDR2 from the germline V gene are SQVTM and ANQGSEA. This CDR3 region has 13 residues. CDR3 sequence: CSVEGGVESGYTF. In nucleotides, the CDR3 is TGCAGCGTTGAAGGTGGGGTTGAATCTGGCTACACCTTC.

The table lists this clone with a count of one. V is TRBV6-5 and J is TRBJ1-4; perhaps TRBD1 as D (5 bases). The CDR3 is 13 amino acids. With 0 bases removed from V and 7 bases from J, the gap between germline ends came to 6 bases. Germline V gene sequence: CDR1 MNHEY, CDR2 SVGAGI. CDR3 sequence: CASSYSQGEKLFF. The CDR3 DNA reads TGTGCCAGCAGTTACTCGCAGGGTGAAAAACTGTTTTTT.

J is TRBJ2-3 and V is TRBV2; 9 bases match TRBD1. After removal of 6 bases from V and 1 base from J, the junction contained 5 bases not matched to a gene. The germline V gene has CDR1 SNHLY and CDR2 FYNNEI. This CDR3 is 15 amino acids long. In DNA, the CDR3 is TGTGCCAGCAGGGACCGGACAGGGGGCACAGATACGCAGTATTTT. It yields the protein CASRDRTGGTDTQYF.

J is TRBJ2-5 and V is TRBV5-1; unclear D gene. From germline, CDR1 is SGHRS and CDR2 YFSETQ. Trimming took off 4 bases at V and 4 bases at J, with 14 bases between the two ends. This CDR3 spans 14 amino acids. CDR3 bases: TGCGCCAGCAGCCGCCAGGTGGAGCGAGAGACCCAGTACTTC. As protein: CASSRQVERETQYF.

J is TRBJ2-3 and V is TRBV19, with unresolved D. CDR3 length: 11 residues. Germline lookup yields CDR1 LNHDA and CDR2 SQIVND (reference sequence). Trimming took off 4 bases at V and 9 bases at J, with 8 bases between the two ends. The CDR3 nucleotides read TGTGCCAGTAGTAAGGGCCGCACGCAGTATTTT. It is translated as CASSKGRTQYF.

The chain recombines TRBV6-4 with TRBJ2-7; D ambiguous. In germline, CDR1 is MRHNA, CDR2 SNTAGT. The CDR3 is made up of 17 amino acids. Trimming left V 7 bases short and J 2 bases short, with 24 bases between. CDR3 DNA sequence: TGTGCCAGCATGATAAGTCACGTTGGGCAGGTCCCCTACGAGCAGTACTTC. Translation gives CASMISHVGQVPYEQYF.

This clone was counted between two and nine times. The chain joins TRBV7-8 to TRBJ1-5, with D unresolved. Trimming cost V 2 bases and J 0 bases, with 8 bases left between them. This CDR3 is 15 amino acids long. The V gene's germline CDR1 is SGHVS and CDR2 FQNEAQ. CDR3 loop: CASSLPDDSNQPQHF. The CDR3 coding sequence is TGTGCCAGCAGCTTACCGGATGATAGCAATCAGCCCCAGCATTTT.

The chain combines TRBV14 with TRBJ2-5; the D call may be TRBD1 or TRBD2 (6 bases each). The CDR3 length is 15 residues. Trimming pared 4 bases from V and 4 bases from J, leaving 16 bases between. CDR1 and CDR2 from the germline V gene are SGHDN and FVKESK. The CDR3 nucleotides read TGTGCCAGCAGCCCCAACGGCAGGGGAGGAGAGACCCAGTACTTC. It specifies CASSPNGRGGETQYF.

This chain uses TRBV4-2 with TRBJ1-3; D gene uncertain. CDR1 and CDR2 (germline): LGHNA, YNFKEQ. Trimming shortened V by 1 base and J by 0 bases, and 13 bases separated the two germline ends. The CDR3 loop spans 17 amino acids. CDR3 protein: CASSQVSFAGSGNTIYF. In nucleotides, the CDR3 is TGTGCCAGCAGCCAAGTTTCGTTCGCAGGCTCTGGAAACACCATATATTTT.

The chain combines TRBV6-5 with TRBJ1-5, with D tentatively TRBD1 (5 bases). V was trimmed by 6 bases and J by 3 bases, leaving 12 bases between them. This CDR3 has 14 amino acids. Germline V gives CDR1 MNHEY, CDR2 SVGAGI. CDR3 sequence: CASRPGPNNQPQHF. The CDR3 DNA is TGTGCCAGCAGACCGGGACCGAACAATCAGCCCCAGCATTTT.

The rearrangement joins TRBV28 to TRBJ2-2; D remains unclear. Trimming cost V 5 bases and J 6 bases, with 7 bases left between them. The CDR3 spans 12 residues. Germline lookup yields CDR1 MDHEN and CDR2 SYDVKM. In DNA, the CDR3 is TGTGCCAGCAGTCCCTCTTCCGGGGAGCTGTTTTTT. Amino acid sequence: CASSPSSGELFF.

V usage is TRBV7-2 and J usage is TRBJ1-5; D remains unclear. Germline CDR1 and CDR2: SGHTA and FQGNSA. This CDR3 has 13 amino acids. The germline V and J ends were trimmed by 5 bases and 5 bases, with 10 bases remaining between them. The CDR3 DNA is TGTGCCAGCAGCCCACAGAGGGATCAGCCCCAGCATTTT. This encodes CASSPQRDQPQHF.

Comments on this clone: At one boundary the junction diverges from the germline segment, which might be a read error. The V gene is TRBV7-7, the J gene TRBJ2-1; D ambiguous. This CDR3 is built from 15 residues. The germline V gene encodes CDR1 SSHAT and CDR2 FNYEAQ (reference sequence). CDR3 nucleotide sequence: TGTGCTAGCAGCTCCGGGTTTGCCTCCTACAATGAGCAGTTCTTC. Residues: CASSSGFASYNEQFF.

The chain joins TRBV28 to TRBJ2-1, with 7 bases aligning to TRBD1. The CDR3 spans 14 residues. J lost 6 bases, V lost 4 bases, and 6 bases had no gene match. CDR1 MDHEN and CDR2 SYDVKM come from the germline V gene. The CDR3: CASSSLAGGNEQFF. CDR3 in DNA: TGTGCCAGCAGTTCCCTGGCAGGGGGCAATGAGCAGTTCTTC.

The gene calls are TRBV11-3 and TRBJ2-2, with D possibly matching TRBD2 (6 bases). The CDR3 loop spans 14 amino acids. CDR1 SGHNT and CDR2 YENEEA come from the germline V gene. The V gene lost 5 bases and the J gene lost 7 bases, with 14 bases spanning the gap. The CDR3 DNA is TGTGCCAGCAGCGCAATTGGGGGAGGCGGGGAGCTGTTTTTT. It translates to CASSAIGGGGELFF.

This chain links TRBV4-1 with TRBJ2-7, with D uncertain. The CDR3 is 14 amino acids. Germline CDR1 is MGHRA and CDR2 is YSYEKL. V lost 1 base and J 2 bases, leaving 9 bases between the germline ends. The CDR3 here is CASSQAQSTYEQYF. The CDR3 region has the DNA TGCGCCAGCAGCCAAGCGCAATCCACCTACGAGCAGTACTTC.

This chain links TRBV6-6 with TRBJ1-5; D is uncertain. CDR1 is MNHNY and CDR2 is SVGAGI in the germline V gene (reference sequence). There are 13 residues in the CDR3. The V end lost 7 bases, the J end lost 6 bases, and 13 bases lay between the germline ends. CDR3 loop: CASTPLRGQPQHF. The CDR3 DNA is TGTGCCAGCACCCCGCTACGGGGTCAGCCCCAGCATTTT.

The chain uses TRBV19 and TRBJ1-1, with unresolved D. Germline-derived CDR1 and CDR2 are LNHDA and SQIVND (reference sequence). The V and J ends lost 5 bases and 0 bases respectively, with 7 bases between them. The CDR3 is 13 amino acids. The CDR3 is CASSVSVNTEAFF. Written as DNA, the CDR3 is TGTGCCAGTAGTGTATCAGTGAACACTGAAGCTTTCTTT. The full variable domain, completed using reference TRBV19 and TRBJ1-1, is DGGITQSPKYLFRKEGQNVTLSCEQNLNHDAMYWYRQDPGQGLRLIYYSQIVNDFQKGDIAEGYSVSREKKESFPLTVTSAQKNPTAFYLCASSVSVNTEAFFGQGTRLTVV.